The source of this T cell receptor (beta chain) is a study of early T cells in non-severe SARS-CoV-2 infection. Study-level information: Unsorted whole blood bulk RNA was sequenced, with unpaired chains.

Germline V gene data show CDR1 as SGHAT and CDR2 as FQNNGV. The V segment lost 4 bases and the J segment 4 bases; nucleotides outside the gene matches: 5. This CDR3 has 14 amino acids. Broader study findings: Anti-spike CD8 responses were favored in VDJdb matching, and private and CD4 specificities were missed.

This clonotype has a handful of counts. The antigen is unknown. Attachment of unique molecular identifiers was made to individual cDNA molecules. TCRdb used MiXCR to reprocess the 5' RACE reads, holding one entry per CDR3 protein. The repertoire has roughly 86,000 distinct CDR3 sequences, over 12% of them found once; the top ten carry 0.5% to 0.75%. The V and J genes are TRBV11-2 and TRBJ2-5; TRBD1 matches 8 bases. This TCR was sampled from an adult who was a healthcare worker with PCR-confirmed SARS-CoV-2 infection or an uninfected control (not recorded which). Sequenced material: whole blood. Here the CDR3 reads CASSSQGASETQYF. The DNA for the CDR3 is TGTGCCAGCAGCTCTCAGGGGGCTTCAGAGACCCAGTACTTC.